The 10 T cell receptor beta chains listed next were all sequenced from one sample in a study of tissue T cells after allogeneic stem cell transplantation (dated by TCRdb to between 2022 and 2023). The receptor library was made with the immunoSEQ multiplex PCR assay. Held by TCRdb, this immuneACCESS table contains in-frame sequences only and omits some clones. Under half of the omission traces to an unresolved V gene where checked; the cause of the rest is unknown. The sample profile shows fewer than 4,500 clones; roughly half of them were found once. Together, the top ten hold 21% of the sample. This specimen's time point label, interpreted: mouse harvest day 14 after allogeneic transplant. Each mouse graft, delivered by tail vein injection, combined 10^6 splenic CD5+ T cells with 10^7 T-cell-depleted bone marrow cells. Sequencing was carried out using gut tissue. These receptors all stem from a female BALB/c mouse given C57BL/6 T cells with graft-versus-host disease after an allogeneic hematopoietic cell transplant.

Concerning this clone itself: Gene names and germline match the mouse. The read finishes 1 residue shy of the CDR3 end, and the germline J gene is used to complete it. This sequence joins TRBV3 and TRBJ2-7, with D possibly being TRBD2 (6 bases). The CDR3 covers 13 residues. Germline V lookup: CDR1 SNHLY, CDR2 FYNGKV (reference sequence). Deletions cut 4 bases from V and 3 bases from J, with 10 bases between. CDR3 region: CASSSGLLYEQYF. The sequenced CDR3 bases are TGTGCCAGCAGCTCGGGACTCCTCTATGAACAGTAC.

Concerning this clone itself: The gene names here belong to mouse. The read comes to an end 1 residue before the CDR3 does, leaving the germline J gene to fill in the end. The gene calls are TRBV12-1 and TRBJ1-2; no firm D call. The CDR3 is made up of 13 amino acids. In germline, CDR1 is SGHSN, CDR2 HYEKVE. The V end lost 0 bases, the J end lost 0 bases, and 4 bases lay between the germline ends. Partial CDR3 DNA: TGTGCCAGCTCTCTCCAGGCAAACTCCGACTACACC. It codes for CASSLQANSDYT. The complete CDR3 protein is CASSLQANSDYTF.

A remark on this clone: The germline and genes are mouse ones. The CDR3 spells CASSPTGSYEQYF. The covered CDR3 bases are TGTGCCAGCAGTCCGACAGGATCCTATGAACAGTAC. This chain uses TRBV26 with TRBJ2-7; a weak D match, TRBD1 (6 bases). The read gets to within 1 residue of the CDR3 end, and the germline J gene fills in the rest. The V end was cut by 4 bases, the J end by 1 base, with 8 bases between. Germline CDR1 KGHPV, CDR2 FQNQEV (reference sequence). The CDR3 consists of 13 residues. The variable domain in full, with the rest retrieved from reference TRBV26 and TRBJ2-7, is NSKVIQTPRYLVKGQGQKAKMRCIPEKGHPVVFWYQQNKNNEFKFLINFQNQEVLQQIDMTEKRFSAECPSNSPCSLEIQSSEAGDSALYLCASSPTGSYEQYFGPGTRLTVL.

By share, this clone counts as large. Mouse germline and gene names are used. With the read ending 1 residue before the CDR3 end, the germline J gene is used to fill in that end. V is TRBV14 and J is TRBJ2-1, with D possibly matching TRBD2 (6 bases). V lost 5 bases and J lost 3, with 9 bases in between. The CDR3 runs to 13 residues. Per the germline V gene, CDR1 is SGHDT and CDR2 is FRDEAV. CDR3 sequence: CASRLGGYAEQFF. The CDR3 DNA, read in part, is TGTGCCAGCAGGCTTGGGGGCTATGCTGAGCAGTTC.

A note on this clone: Germline and genes: mouse. Read data end 1 residue before the CDR3 end; the end is taken from the germline J gene. This chain links TRBV12-1 with TRBJ2-4; 10 nucleotides line up with TRBD2. This CDR3 spans 16 amino acids. Germline V gene sequence: CDR1 SGHSN, CDR2 HYEKVE. The ends lost 0 bases at V and 7 bases at J; junction bases unmatched: 9. The sequenced CDR3 bases are TGTGCCAGCTCTCTCGGAGCTGGGGGGGCGCATGACACCTTGTAC. Its protein is CASSLGAGGAHDTLY. The entire CDR3 sequence reads CASSLGAGGAHDTLYF.

In the case of this clone: Genes and germline come from the mouse. The CDR3 end lies 1 residue beyond the end of the read and is filled in from the germline J gene. The V call is TRBV26, the J call TRBJ1-2, with 9 nucleotides matching TRBD1. The CDR3 is made up of 14 amino acids. V shed 3 bases, J shed 4 bases, and the junction held 3 bases outside the gene matches. Germline lookup yields CDR1 KGHPV and CDR2 FQNQEV (reference sequence). CDR3 amino acids: CASSLQGAGSDYTF. The DNA read from the CDR3 is TGTGCCAGCAGTCTACAGGGGGCGGGCTCCGACTACACC.

The sample holds a few counts of this clone. Germline and genes here are mouse. The CDR3 end lies 1 residue beyond the end of the read and is filled in from the germline J gene. The gene calls are TRBV5 and TRBJ2-5, with TRBD1 as a possible D gene (5 bases). CDR1 is LGHNA, CDR2 YNLKQL, per germline (reference sequence). The CDR3 contains 14 residues. V lost 0 bases and J lost 7, with 11 bases in between. The chain's CDR3 is CASSQEAGLNTQYF. The sequenced CDR3 bases are TGTGCCAGCAGCCAAGAGGCAGGGTTAAACACCCAGTAC.

About this clone itself: Genes here carry mouse names. Read sequence stops 1 residue before the CDR3 end, and the germline J gene provides the missing end. The chain couples TRBV26 to TRBJ2-3; D might be TRBD2 (5 bases). V lost 6 bases to trimming and J lost 3 bases, with 7 bases between them. CDR3 length: 12 residues. CDR1 and CDR2 (germline): KGHPV, FQNQEV (reference sequence). Partial CDR3 DNA: TGTGCCAGCAGACGACTGGCAGAAACGCTGTAT. Its protein is CASRRLAETLY. The whole CDR3 protein reads CASRRLAETLYF.

As concerns this clone: Mouse gene names apply. The sequence runs out 1 residue before the end of the CDR3; the remainder is reconstructed from the germline J gene. The J gene is TRBJ1-1, the V gene TRBV12-1; 7 nucleotides line up with TRBD1. Per the germline V gene, CDR1 is SGHSN and CDR2 is HYEKVE. This CDR3 contains 13 residues. With V trimmed by 0 bases and J by 4 bases, 1 base remained unmatched. CDR3 DNA, as far as it was read: TGTGCCAGCTCTCTCGCAGGGGGCACAGAAGTCTTC. Its translation: CASSLAGGTEVF. The full CDR3 protein is CASSLAGGTEVFF.

About this clone itself: The gene symbols are mouse symbols. The read gets to within 1 residue of the CDR3 end, and the germline J gene fills in the rest. The V gene is TRBV26, the J gene TRBJ1-1, with D perhaps TRBD1 (5 bases). Trimming left V 2 bases short and J 5 bases short, with 6 bases between. CDR1 and CDR2 from the germline V gene are KGHPV and FQNQEV (reference sequence). This CDR3 contains 12 residues. The DNA read from the CDR3 is TGTGCCAGCAGTCTGGGGGGGACAGAAGTCTTC. It is translated as CASSLGGTEVF. The entire CDR3 sequence reads CASSLGGTEVFF.